Listed below are T cell receptor beta chains from one sample, sequenced in a study of identical twins. TCRdb re-analysed the 5' RACE reads in MiXCR, keeping a single row per CDR3 protein. The table lists a few hundred thousand distinct CDR3 sequences, 9% to 10% of them singletons, with about 9.1% in the top ten. The specimen was naive T cells sorted from blood. These receptors originate from a woman aged 45-65 years in good health. Both conserved end residues are part of each CDR3. Each record gives: V gene, CDR3 length, clone size, J gene, D gene, CDR3 protein, CDR3 DNA. The D gene is left open where the match is weak. Rows give clone size only sometimes, using once, few, many, or a class for an expanded clone.

TRBV5-6,16,many,TRBJ2-1,-,CASSFRVLIQRNEQFF,TGTGCCAGCAGCTTCCGGGTCCTCATCCAACGGAATGAGCAGTTCTTC
TRBV5-1,11,many,TRBJ2-1,-,CASTDYNEQFF,TGCGCCAGCACCGACTACAATGAGCAGTTCTTC
TRBV24-1,16,-,TRBJ2-3,-,CATSDLGRDGSDTQYF,TGTGCCACCAGTGATTTGGGACGAGACGGATCAGATACGCAGTATTTT
TRBV24-1,13,-,TRBJ2-3,TRBD2,CATGEGSSDTQYF,TGTGCCACCGGGGAGGGTAGTTCAGATACGCAGTATTTT
TRBV19,14,-,TRBJ2-7,TRBD1,CASSIEGATYEQYF,TGTGCCAGTAGTATCGAGGGGGCTACCTACGAGCAGTACTTC
TRBV4-1,13,few,TRBJ2-7,TRBD2,CASSQTTSDEQYF,TGCGCCAGCAGCCAAACTACTAGCGACGAGCAGTACTTC
TRBV12-3/TRBV12-4,14,few,TRBJ2-7,-,CASRTGPEGGEQYF,TGTGCCAGCAGAACAGGGCCAGAGGGAGGCGAGCAGTACTTC
TRBV6-6,17,-,TRBJ2-3,TRBD2,CASSHGTSGSGADTQYF,TGTGCCAGCAGTCACGGGACTAGCGGGAGTGGGGCAGATACGCAGTATTTT
TRBV20-1,12,few,TRBJ2-5,-,CSASRLQETQYF,TGCAGTGCTTCTAGACTACAAGAGACCCAGTACTTC
TRBV20-1,12,-,TRBJ2-5,-,CSARDGQETQYF,TGCAGTGCTAGGGACGGCCAAGAGACCCAGTACTTC
TRBV6-1,16,-,TRBJ1-1,-,CASSRRDGLMNTEAFF,TGTGCCAGCAGTCGAAGAGACGGACTCATGAACACTGAAGCTTTCTTT
TRBV5-1,14,many,TRBJ1-1,-,CASSLRGANTEAFF,TGTGCCAGCAGTTTACGGGGGGCCAACACTGAAGCTTTCTTT
TRBV5-1,13,many,TRBJ1-1,-,CASSSPLNTEAFF,TGCGCCAGCAGCTCCCCTTTAAACACTGAAGCTTTCTTT
TRBV20-1,12,few,TRBJ1-2,-,CSARPREYGYTF,TGCAGTGCCCGGCCGAGGGAATATGGCTACACCTTC
TRBV4-1,16,many,TRBJ2-3,TRBD2,CASSPTSGRAVDTQYF,TGCGCCAGCAGCCCGACTAGCGGGAGGGCCGTTGATACGCAGTATTTT
TRBV7-9,16,-,TRBJ2-1,-,CASSLVGGISVNEQFF,TGTGCCAGCAGCTTAGTGGGCGGGATATCAGTCAATGAGCAGTTCTTC
TRBV3-1,15,-,TRBJ2-2,-,CASSLSSSKAGELFF,TGTGCCAGCAGCCTGTCTTCTAGCAAAGCCGGGGAGCTGTTTTTT
TRBV5-1,15,few,TRBJ2-7,TRBD1,CASSLSEGRGYEQYF,TGCGCCAGCAGCTTGAGTGAGGGCAGGGGGTACGAGCAGTACTTC
TRBV5-1,16,few,TRBJ2-2,TRBD2,CASSLRLAGGTGELFF,TGCGCCAGCAGCTTGAGGCTAGCGGGGGGCACCGGGGAGCTGTTTTTT
TRBV6-2/TRBV6-3,13,few,TRBJ2-1,-,CASSFGAENEQFF,TGTGCCAGCAGTTTTGGGGCGGAGAATGAGCAGTTCTTC
TRBV29-1,14,-,TRBJ2-5,TRBD1,CSVRTGGKEETQYF,TGCAGCGTTCGGACAGGGGGTAAAGAGGAGACCCAGTACTTC
TRBV5-5,14,few,TRBJ2-3,-,CASSSLGNTDTQYF,TGTGCCAGCAGCTCCCTGGGGAACACAGATACGCAGTATTTT
TRBV4-2,12,many,TRBJ2-2,-,CASSQGGEELFF,TGTGCCAGCAGCCAAGGAGGGGAGGAGCTGTTTTTT
TRBV7-8,13,few,TRBJ2-7,-,CASSLAQPYEQYF,TGTGCCAGCAGCTTAGCGCAGCCCTACGAGCAGTACTTC
TRBV20-1,13,few,TRBJ1-5,-,CSASIQENQPQHF,TGCAGTGCCTCTATACAGGAAAATCAGCCCCAGCATTTT
TRBV29-1,14,-,TRBJ1-2,-,CSVGTRLANYGYTF,TGCAGCGTTGGGACCAGGTTGGCTAACTATGGCTACACCTTC
TRBV30,13,-,TRBJ2-3,-,CAWSRTSTDTQYF,TGTGCCTGGAGTCGGACTAGCACAGATACGCAGTATTTT
TRBV5-1,13,many,TRBJ1-1,-,CASSYGQYTEAFF,TGCGCCAGCAGCTATGGACAGTACACTGAAGCTTTCTTT
TRBV5-1,14,-,TRBJ2-3,-,CASRIWCGSDTQYF,TGCGCCAGCAGGATATGGTGTGGATCAGATACGCAGTATTTT
TRBV11-2,15,many,TRBJ1-1,TRBD1,CASSIGTVMNTEAFF,TGTGCCAGCAGCATAGGGACAGTAATGAACACTGAAGCTTTCTTT
TRBV20-1,13,-,TRBJ1-2,TRBD1,CSARPGGMSGYTF,TGCAGTGCTAGACCAGGGGGAATGTCTGGCTACACCTTC
TRBV5-1,15,-,TRBJ2-1,-,CASSLRSGKNNEQFF,TGCGCCAGCAGCTTGAGGAGCGGTAAAAACAATGAGCAGTTCTTC
TRBV27,19,-,TRBJ2-6,-,CASSLSIWGGGSGANVLTF,TGTGCCAGCAGTTTATCGATTTGGGGAGGGGGCTCTGGGGCCAACGTCCTGACTTTC
TRBV2,11,few,TRBJ2-7,-,CASSEFNEQYF,TGTGCCAGCAGTGAGTTTAACGAGCAGTACTTC
TRBV5-1,17,-,TRBJ2-3,TRBD2,CASSLAWASGSTDTQYF,TGCGCCAGCAGCTTGGCCTGGGCTAGCGGAAGCACAGATACGCAGTATTTT
TRBV12-3/TRBV12-4,11,many,TRBJ2-1,-,CASFAGLWQFF,TGTGCCAGCTTTGCAGGACTGTGGCAGTTCTTC
TRBV6-5,13,-,TRBJ1-1,-,CASRWTEDTEAFF,TGTGCCAGCAGATGGACGGAGGACACTGAAGCTTTCTTT
TRBV12-3/TRBV12-4,15,-,TRBJ2-5,TRBD1,CASTEQGEPQETQYF,TGTGCCAGCACCGAACAGGGGGAACCCCAAGAGACCCAGTACTTC
TRBV5-4,16,few,TRBJ2-7,TRBD2,CASSPLGGTSGYEQYF,TGTGCCAGCAGTCCCCTGGGTGGGACTAGCGGATACGAGCAGTACTTC
TRBV6-5,13,few,TRBJ2-1,TRBD2,CASSRRSGNEQFF,TGTGCCAGCAGCCGTCGTAGCGGGAATGAGCAGTTCTTC